Shown below are 30 T cell receptor beta chains from a single sample sequenced in a study of cytomegalovirus exposure and HLA in healthy donors. The PCR employed 60 Vbeta primers together with 13 Jbeta primers. Sequencing used immunoSEQ multiplex PCR; TCRdb keeps in-frame clones, though not all of them. The sample yields approximately 150,000 clones, roughly 75% seen once. The sample taken for sequencing was PBMCs. Receptor source: a female donor in good health and CMV-seronegative.

The rearrangement joins TRBV2 to TRBJ2-7; tentative D call: TRBD2 (6 bases). The V and J ends lost 5 bases and 6 bases respectively, with 11 bases between them. Germline CDR1 is SNHLY and CDR2 is FYNNEI. The CDR3 has 12 amino acids. The CDR3 loop is CASSFASVEQYF. CDR3 DNA: TGTGCCAGCAGTTTTGCTAGCGTCGAGCAGTACTTC. Supplemented by reference TRBV2 and TRBJ2-7, the full variable domain reads EPEVTQTPSHQVTQMGQEVILRCVPISNHLYFYWYRQILGQKVEFLVSFYNNEISEKSEIFDDQFSVERPDGSNFTLKIRSTKLEDSAMYFCASSFASVEQYFGPGTRLTVT.

J is TRBJ1-5 and V is TRBV19; D ambiguous. CDR3 size: 15 residues. CDR1 is LNHDA and CDR2 is SQIVND in the germline V gene (reference sequence). Between the trimmed V and J ends, which lost 0 bases and 6 bases, there was a span of 12 bases. CDR3 DNA sequence: TGTGCCAGTAGTATAGATCGCGGGAAGAGTCAGCCCCAGCATTTT. Translating it yields CASSIDRGKSQPQHF.

This chain connects TRBV7-9 to TRBJ1-2; D may be TRBD1 (6 bases). V was cut by 4 bases and J by 4 bases, with 16 bases left in between. Germline V gene lookup returns CDR1 SEHNR and CDR2 FQNEAQ (reference sequence). The CDR3 extends over 15 amino acids. The DNA of the CDR3 is TGTGCCAGCAGCTCGGCGCAGGGGATGGTCTATGGCTACACCTTC. This sequence encodes CASSSAQGMVYGYTF.

The chain recombines TRBV5-4 with TRBJ2-7; D is unresolved. The CDR3 totals 14 residues. V was shortened by 0 bases and J by 0 bases, with 7 bases between the two germline ends. Germline assignment: CDR1 SGHNT and CDR2 YYREEE (reference sequence). The CDR3 sequence: CASSLDQNSYEQYF. DNA for the CDR3: TGTGCCAGCAGCTTGGACCAGAACTCCTACGAGCAGTACTTC.

This chain links TRBV5-6 with TRBJ1-4, with TRBD1 as a possible D gene (5 bases). Germline V gives CDR1 SGHDT, CDR2 YYEEEE. The length of the CDR3 is 14 residues. V was shortened by 1 base and J by 16 bases, with 20 bases between the two germline ends. Here the CDR3 DNA reads TGTGCCAGCAGCTTGCTATCGTCCGGGGGGGAGGCGTTTTTT. Encoded protein: CASSLLSSGGEAFF.

The chain uses TRBV7-2 and TRBJ2-1, with 13 bases fitting TRBD2. Germline loops: CDR1 SGHTA, CDR2 FQGNSA. The V gene end was trimmed by 0 bases and the J gene end by 7 bases; junction bases not matched to a gene: 6. The CDR3 has 17 amino acids. The CDR3 DNA reads as TGTGCCAGCAGCTTAGCCCCGGGACTAGCGGGAAAAAATGAGCAGTTCTTC. Its protein is CASSLAPGLAGKNEQFF.

J is TRBJ1-2 and V is TRBV5-1; D is ambiguous. Germline V gene sequence: CDR1 SGHRS, CDR2 YFSETQ. The CDR3 extends over 14 amino acids. V dropped 4 bases and J dropped 8 bases, with 18 bases sitting between them. CDR3 protein: CASSTDPGQAGYTF. CDR3 DNA sequence: TGCGCCAGCAGCACCGATCCAGGCCAGGCGGGCTACACCTTC.

The chain combines TRBV7-8 with TRBJ2-1; the D is unclear. This CDR3 contains 13 residues. The germline gives CDR1 SGHVS, CDR2 FQNEAQ. V was pared by 1 base and J by 7 bases, with 8 bases between. In DNA form, the CDR3 reads TGTGCCAGCAGCTTAGACTTGACTAATGAGCAGTTCTTC. This encodes CASSLDLTNEQFF.

This rearrangement joins TRBV30 to TRBJ1-1; D remains ambiguous. CDR1 and CDR2 from the germline V gene are GTSNPN and SVGIG (reference sequence). V was shortened by 5 bases and J by 6 bases, with 7 bases between the two germline ends. The CDR3 spans 10 residues. The DNA for the CDR3 is TGTGCCTGGTCGAGGGCTGAAGCTTTCTTT. Its protein is CAWSRAEAFF.

V is TRBV5-1 and J is TRBJ2-1; the D is unclear. The CDR3 length is 14 residues. Between the trimmed V and J ends, which lost 0 bases and 8 bases, there was a span of 12 bases. Germline V CDR1 and CDR2: SGHRS, YFSETQ. For the CDR3, the DNA is TGCGCCAGCAGCTTGGGCACCTACCTGGATGAGCAGTTCTTC. It encodes CASSLGTYLDEQFF. Combining the CDR3 with reference TRBV5-1 and TRBJ2-1 gives the whole variable domain KAGVTQTPRYLIKTRGQQVTLSCSPISGHRSVSWYQQTPGQGLQFLFEYFSETQRNKGNFPGRFSGRQFSNSRSEMNVSTLELGDSALYLCASSLGTYLDEQFFGPGTRLTVL.

The chain couples TRBV7-2 to TRBJ2-7; maybe TRBD1 (5 bases). The germline V gene encodes CDR1 SGHTA and CDR2 FQGNSA. With 3 bases removed from V and 2 bases from J, the gap between germline ends came to 11 bases. The CDR3 has 14 residues. For the CDR3, the DNA is TGTGCCAGCAGCTTTGGCAGGGCCCCCTACGAGCAGTACTTC. Its translation: CASSFGRAPYEQYF.

This clone appeared a few times. V usage is TRBV29-1 and J usage is TRBJ2-4; 9 bases align to TRBD1. The CDR3 is 14 residues long. In germline, CDR1 is SQVTM, CDR2 ANQGSEA. Trimming cost V 4 bases and J 3 bases; bases outside gene matches: 4. This CDR3 reads CSVVTTGGKNIQYF. The CDR3 region has the DNA TGCAGCGTTGTTACGACAGGGGGCAAAAACATTCAGTACTTC.

Here the CDR3 reads CAYRTGGLASNQPQHF. The DNA for the CDR3 is TGTGCCTACCGGACAGGGGGCTTGGCTAGCAATCAGCCCCAGCATTTT. This chain connects TRBV30 to TRBJ1-5; 11 bases align to TRBD1. This CDR3 contains 16 residues. Germline CDR1 is GTSNPN and CDR2 is SVGIG (reference sequence). The V and J ends lost 7 bases and 0 bases, in that order; junction bases with no gene match: 8.

The chain combines TRBV11-1 with TRBJ2-5, with a possible D match to TRBD2 (7 bases). The closer fit of TRBJ2-7 to the DNA end suggests the J call may be wrong. The germline V gene encodes CDR1 SGHAT and CDR2 FQDESV (reference sequence). There are 13 residues in the CDR3. This chain's CDR3 is CASSLYREGEQYF. The CDR3 DNA reads as TGTGCCAGCAGCTTGTACAGGGAGGGCGAGCAGTACTTC.

The chain employs TRBV30 and TRBJ2-1; D may be TRBD1 (5 bases). Germline V gene lookup returns CDR1 GTSNPN and CDR2 SVGIG (reference sequence). The CDR3 contains 13 residues. Between the trimmed V and J ends, which lost 0 bases and 7 bases, there was a span of 10 bases. Written as DNA, the CDR3 is TGTGCCTGGAGTGTACAGGCTAGAAATGAGCAGTTCTTC. Its translation is CAWSVQARNEQFF.

The CDR3 protein is CASSLEGTQRPNYGYTF. The CDR3, as DNA: TGTGCCAGCAGCTTAGAGGGGACACAGCGACCTAACTATGGCTACACCTTC. The chain joins TRBV7-2 to TRBJ1-2; D possibly corresponds to TRBD1 (6 bases). The germline V and J ends were trimmed by 1 base and 0 bases, with 15 bases remaining between them. CDR1 and CDR2 from the germline V gene are SGHTA and FQGNSA. There are 17 residues in the CDR3.

This chain links TRBV5-1 with TRBJ2-3; 11 bases are shared with TRBD2. The CDR3 runs 16 residues. The germline V gene has CDR1 SGHRS and CDR2 YFSETQ. Germline trimming cut 4 bases from V and 5 bases from J; bases unmatched to any gene: 9. The CDR3 DNA follows: TGCGCCAGCAGCCCCCTACTAGCGGGAGCGGGAGATACGCAGTATTTT. Its protein product is CASSPLLAGAGDTQYF.

The chain couples TRBV7-9 to TRBJ2-1, with 11 bases lining up with TRBD2. Germline lookup yields CDR1 SEHNR and CDR2 FQNEAQ (reference sequence). The ends lost 5 bases at V and 1 base at J; junction bases unmatched: 7. The CDR3 spans 17 residues. CDR3 coding DNA: TGTGCCAGCAGCCCGCGACTAGCGGGAACTTCCTACAATGAGCAGTTCTTC. Its protein product is CASSPRLAGTSYNEQFF.

The chain links TRBV2 to TRBJ2-7; 7 bases are a match to TRBD1. The CDR3 has 13 amino acids. Trimming cost V 5 bases and J 3 bases; bases outside gene matches: 4. Germline CDR1 is SNHLY and CDR2 is FYNNEI. CDR3 DNA sequence: TGTGCCAGCAGTCGGGGACAGATCTACGAGCAGTACTTC. Translation gives CASSRGQIYEQYF.

This chain uses TRBV7-9 with TRBJ2-3; D remains unclear. V lost 1 base and J lost 0, with 11 bases in between. The CDR3 has 16 amino acids. Per germline, CDR1 SEHNR and CDR2 FQNEAQ (reference sequence). The CDR3, as DNA: TGTGCCAGCAGCTTAGAAAATGTCAGAAGCACAGATACGCAGTATTTT. Translation: CASSLENVRSTDTQYF.

This chain uses TRBV5-1 with TRBJ2-7; 10 nucleotides agree with TRBD1. The J segment lost 7 bases and the V segment lost 3 bases, leaving 7 bases of the junction unmatched. This CDR3 comprises 14 residues. Germline lookup yields CDR1 SGHRS and CDR2 YFSETQ. CDR3 DNA sequence: TGCGCCAGCAGCTGGGGACAGGGGACCTCGGAGCAGTACTTC. Amino acids: CASSWGQGTSEQYF.

The DNA for the CDR3 is TGTGCCAGTAGTATGACCGGCCAGACTACCAATGAGCAGTTCTTC. This gives the protein CASSMTGQTTNEQFF. The chain carries TRBV19 and TRBJ2-1, with a weak D call TRBD2 (5 bases). The CDR3 extends over 15 amino acids. From germline, CDR1 is LNHDA and CDR2 SQIVND (reference sequence). Trimming took off 3 bases at V and 6 bases at J, with 15 bases between the two ends.

This chain connects TRBV18 to TRBJ1-1; D is unclear. Trimming removed 3 bases at V and 1 base at J, with 9 bases between. This CDR3 is 14 amino acids long. Germline V gene data show CDR1 as KGHSH and CDR2 as LQKENI. CDR3 sequence (DNA): TGTGCCAGCTCACCGGTTGTGGCGAACACTGAAGCTTTCTTT. Protein sequence: CASSPVVANTEAFF.

The gene calls are TRBV9 and TRBJ1-1; D might be TRBD1 (5 bases). The V and J ends lost 1 base and 4 bases respectively, with 20 bases between them. Germline-derived CDR1 and CDR2 are SGDLS and YYNGEE. The CDR3 has 17 residues. CDR3 residues: CASSVSFVMGGSTEAFF. The CDR3, as DNA: TGTGCCAGCAGCGTAAGCTTTGTGATGGGGGGGAGCACTGAAGCTTTCTTT.

This chain connects TRBV6-4 to TRBJ2-1, with 12 nucleotides matching TRBD2. The V gene end was trimmed by 6 bases and the J gene end by 7 bases; junction bases not matched to a gene: 7. The V gene's germline CDR1 is MRHNA and CDR2 SNTAGT. The CDR3 has 15 amino acids. CDR3 region: CASRLAGGPGNEQFF. CDR3 in DNA: TGTGCCAGCAGGCTAGCGGGAGGGCCGGGGAATGAGCAGTTCTTC.

The chain employs TRBV2 and TRBJ1-3; D is uncertain. Trimming took off 6 bases at V and 1 base at J, with 10 bases between the two ends. This CDR3 has 14 amino acids. Germline loops: CDR1 SNHLY, CDR2 FYNNEI. The CDR3 DNA follows: TGTGCCAGCAGCCTCGGAGGGTCTGGAAACACCATATATTTT. Protein product: CASSLGGSGNTIYF.

The rearrangement uses TRBV7-2 and TRBJ2-1; tentatively, D is TRBD2 (6 bases). Trimming cost V 2 bases and J 0 bases, with 11 bases left between them. This CDR3 comprises 16 residues. The germline V gene encodes CDR1 SGHTA and CDR2 FQGNSA. The CDR3 region is CASSLSRGVSYNEQFF. DNA of the CDR3: TGTGCCAGCAGCTTAAGTCGCGGGGTCTCCTACAATGAGCAGTTCTTC.

V usage is TRBV4-1 and J usage is TRBJ1-2, with D possibly being TRBD1 (6 bases). Germline-derived CDR1 and CDR2 are MGHRA and YSYEKL. V gave up 2 bases and J gave up 2 bases, with 18 bases separating them. This CDR3 is 17 amino acids long. The chain's CDR3 is CASSQFLGQRRNYGYTF. CDR3 nucleotide sequence: TGCGCCAGCAGCCAATTTTTAGGACAGAGACGAAACTATGGCTACACCTTC.

Only a few counts were recorded for this clone. This rearrangement joins TRBV5-1 to TRBJ2-2, with 7 bases lining up with TRBD2. V trimming: 0 bases; J trimming: 0 bases; junction bases outside the gene matches: 8. Germline V CDR1 and CDR2: SGHRS, YFSETQ. This CDR3 is built from 18 residues. This CDR3 reads CASSLVVAGVANTGELFF. The DNA for the CDR3 is TGCGCCAGCAGCTTGGTCGTAGCGGGCGTTGCGAACACCGGGGAGCTGTTTTTT. Looking up the rest from reference TRBV5-1 and TRBJ2-2 gives the full variable domain: KAGVTQTPRYLIKTRGQQVTLSCSPISGHRSVSWYQQTPGQGLQFLFEYFSETQRNKGNFPGRFSGRQFSNSRSEMNVSTLELGDSALYLCASSLVVAGVANTGELFFGEGSRLTVL.

The chain employs TRBV5-4 and TRBJ2-5; 11 positions agree with TRBD2. The V gene's germline CDR1 is SGHNT and CDR2 YYREEE (reference sequence). The V gene end was trimmed by 4 bases and the J gene end by 4 bases; junction bases not matched to a gene: 6. The CDR3 contains 15 residues. Here the CDR3 reads CASSLSSGRRETQYF. The CDR3 nucleotides are TGTGCCAGCAGCCTTTCTAGCGGGAGGAGAGAGACCCAGTACTTC.